This T cell receptor (beta chain) was obtained from a study of blood T cell repertoires in COVID-19. This CDR3 is built from 14 residues. The J segment lost 3 bases and the V segment lost 4 bases, leaving 4 bases of the junction unmatched. CDR1 and CDR2 from the germline V gene are LNHDA and SQIVND (reference sequence). Only in-frame clones appear in the TCRdb table, and some are missing; sequencing was by immunoSEQ multiplex PCR. The repertoire consists of fewer than 250,000 clones, with over 75% occurring once and the leading ten covering approximately 9.6%. Sequences were obtained from PBMCs or T cells enriched from blood (not recorded which). This chain links TRBV19 with TRBJ2-3; 7 nucleotides agree with TRBD1. The clonotype originates from a woman aged 45-65 years with acute COVID-19. The chain's CDR3 is CASSTGTVTDTQYF. DNA of the CDR3: TGTGCCAGTAGTACGGGGACAGTAACAGATACGCAGTATTTT.